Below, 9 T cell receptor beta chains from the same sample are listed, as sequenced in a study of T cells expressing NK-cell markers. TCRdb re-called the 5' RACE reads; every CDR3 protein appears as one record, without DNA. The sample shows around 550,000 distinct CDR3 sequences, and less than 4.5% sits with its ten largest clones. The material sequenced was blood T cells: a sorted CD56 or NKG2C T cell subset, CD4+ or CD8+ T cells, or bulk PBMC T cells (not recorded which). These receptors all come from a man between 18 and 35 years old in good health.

CDR3 sequence reads: CASTAPSYNEQFF. This chain links TRBV5-1 with TRBJ2-1; as DNA is missing, the TRBD1 call by TCRdb cannot be tested. Germline V gene data show CDR1 as SGHRS and CDR2 as YFSETQ. This CDR3 is 13 amino acids long.

The CDR3 sequence: CSVDRATASTDTQYF. The V and J genes are TRBV29-1 and TRBJ2-3; TCRdb returns TRBD1, unconfirmable since there is no DNA. The CDR3 extends over 15 amino acids. CDR1 and CDR2 (germline): SQVTM, ANQGSEA.

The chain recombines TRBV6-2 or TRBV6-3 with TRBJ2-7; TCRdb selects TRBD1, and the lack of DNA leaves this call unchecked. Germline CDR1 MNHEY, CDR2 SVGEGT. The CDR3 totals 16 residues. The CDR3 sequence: CASSYSGHGFVYEQYF.

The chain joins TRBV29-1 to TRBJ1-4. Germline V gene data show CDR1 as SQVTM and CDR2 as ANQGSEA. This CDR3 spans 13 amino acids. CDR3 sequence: CSVREPPYEKLFF. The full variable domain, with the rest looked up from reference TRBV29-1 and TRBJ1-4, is SAVISQKPSRDICQRGTSLTIQCQVDSQVTMMFWYRQQPGQSLTLIATANQGSEATYESGFVIDKFPISRPNLTFSTLTVSNMSPEDSSIYLCSVREPPYEKLFFGSGTQLSVL.

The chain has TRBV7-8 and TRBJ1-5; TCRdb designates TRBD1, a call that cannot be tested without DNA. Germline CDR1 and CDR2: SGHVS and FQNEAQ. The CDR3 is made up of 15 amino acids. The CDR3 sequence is CASSLLGQSNQPQHF.

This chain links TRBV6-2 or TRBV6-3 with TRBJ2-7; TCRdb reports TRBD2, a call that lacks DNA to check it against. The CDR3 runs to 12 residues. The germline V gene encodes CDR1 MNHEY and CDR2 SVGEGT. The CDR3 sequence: CASSYPTGRQYF.

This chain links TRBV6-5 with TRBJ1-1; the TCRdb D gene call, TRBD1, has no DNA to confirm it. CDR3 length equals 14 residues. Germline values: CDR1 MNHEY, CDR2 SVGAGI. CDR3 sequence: CASSYSQGGIEAFF.

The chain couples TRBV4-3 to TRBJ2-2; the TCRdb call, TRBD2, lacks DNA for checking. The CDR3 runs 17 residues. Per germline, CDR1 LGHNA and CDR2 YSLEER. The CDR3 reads CASSQDPSGSTSGELFF.

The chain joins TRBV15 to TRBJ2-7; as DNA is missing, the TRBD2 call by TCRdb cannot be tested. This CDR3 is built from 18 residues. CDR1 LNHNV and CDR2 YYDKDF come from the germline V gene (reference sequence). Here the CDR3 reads CATASGAGGGVWSYEQYF.